One sample yielded the 19 T cell receptor beta chains listed below, sequenced in a study of cytomegalovirus exposure and HLA in healthy donors. Use of 60 Vbeta and 13 Jbeta primers characterized the PCR. The data were produced by immunoSEQ multiplex PCR, yet TCRdb's version contains in-frame clones alone and is incomplete. The sample yields roughly 100,000 clones, of which the top ten take up 3.5%. Sequencing used PBMCs. The receptors were gathered from a middle-aged man in good health and CMV-seronegative.

V and J are TRBV19 and TRBJ2-4, with TRBD1 matching over 12 bases. Germline V CDR1 and CDR2: LNHDA, SQIVND (reference sequence). The trim removed 5 bases at V and 3 bases at J, leaving 5 bases unmatched. This CDR3 contains 16 residues. DNA for the CDR3: TGTGCCAGTAGTCTAGGGACAGGGGGCTTCAAAAACATTCAGTACTTC. It specifies CASSLGTGGFKNIQYF.

J is TRBJ2-1 and V is TRBV5-6; the D gene is possibly TRBD2 (5 bases). The CDR3 length is 12 residues. The germline V gene encodes CDR1 SGHDT and CDR2 YYEEEE. V lost 2 bases to trimming and J lost 10 bases, with 10 bases between them. The CDR3 protein is CASSFLRREQFF. The CDR3 DNA follows: TGTGCCAGCAGCTTTCTTCGGAGGGAGCAGTTCTTC.

This sequence joins TRBV19 and TRBJ2-3, with 9 bases aligning to TRBD1. CDR1 and CDR2 from the germline V gene are LNHDA and SQIVND (reference sequence). J lost 4 bases, V lost 4 bases, and 3 bases had no gene match. This CDR3 has 14 residues. CDR3 in amino acids: CASSNRGQADTQYF. For the CDR3, the DNA is TGTGCCAGTAGTAACAGGGGGCAGGCAGATACGCAGTATTTT. The variable domain in full, completed from reference TRBV19 and TRBJ2-3, reads DGGITQSPKYLFRKEGQNVTLSCEQNLNHDAMYWYRQDPGQGLRLIYYSQIVNDFQKGDIAEGYSVSREKKESFPLTVTSAQKNPTAFYLCASSNRGQADTQYFGPGTRLTVL.

The chain combines TRBV27 with TRBJ1-1; D might be TRBD1 (5 bases). CDR1 is MNHEY and CDR2 is SMNVEV in the germline V gene (reference sequence). Trimming shortened V by 5 bases and J by 1 base, and 14 bases separated the two germline ends. The CDR3 contains 15 residues. The CDR3 region has the DNA TGTGCCAGCAGTCCCAAGCCTGGACAGAACACTGAAGCTTTCTTT. It is translated as CASSPKPGQNTEAFF.

The chain has TRBV6-6 and TRBJ2-3, with D maybe TRBD2 (6 bases). Trimming cost V 3 bases and J 3 bases, with 16 bases left between them. Germline assignment: CDR1 MNHNY and CDR2 SVGAGI (reference sequence). The CDR3 length is 16 residues. CDR3 nucleotide sequence: TGTGCCAGCAGTTATTGGGATCTAGCGCGAACAGATACGCAGTATTTT. Protein sequence: CASSYWDLARTDTQYF.

This chain joins TRBV19 and TRBJ2-5, with D hard to call. Germline V gives CDR1 LNHDA, CDR2 SQIVND (reference sequence). The CDR3 spans 11 residues. Trimming took off 6 bases at V and 2 bases at J, with 4 bases between the two ends. The CDR3 DNA reads TGTGCCAGTAGCGAGCAAGAGACCCAGTACTTC. It encodes CASSEQETQYF.

The V and J genes are TRBV10-1 and TRBJ2-3; D remains unclear. Trimming stripped 4 bases from V and 4 bases from J, with 6 bases between. The CDR3 is 12 residues long. Germline CDR1 and CDR2: WNHNN and SYGVQD (reference sequence). CDR3 nucleotide sequence: TGCGCCAGCAGTGGCCGAGCAGATACGCAGTATTTT. This gives the protein CASSGRADTQYF.

The V call is TRBV4-1, the J call TRBJ2-1; possibly TRBD2 for D (6 bases). Germline CDR1 MGHRA, CDR2 YSYEKL. Trimming took off 3 bases at V and 15 bases at J, with 15 bases between the two ends. The CDR3 totals 12 residues. CDR3 region: CASSQETRVLFF. In nucleotides, the CDR3 is TGCGCCAGCAGCCAGGAGACTAGAGTCCTGTTCTTC.

The chain carries TRBV4-3 and TRBJ2-2; D is possibly TRBD2 (7 bases). CDR3 length equals 17 residues. Trimming took 0 bases from V and 4 from J, leaving 15 bases between them. Germline loops: CDR1 LGHNA, CDR2 YSLEER. CDR3 sequence (DNA): TGCGCCAGCAGCCAAGAATGGGGGGGGCAGGGCACCGGGGAGCTGTTTTTT. Residues: CASSQEWGGQGTGELFF.

Its frequency marks this clone as medium-sized. The CDR3, as DNA: TGTGCCAGCAGTGACTCGACAGGGGACACCGGGGAGCTGTTTTTT. Its translation: CASSDSTGDTGELFF. V is TRBV6-4 and J is TRBJ2-2; 8 bases are a match to TRBD1. Germline loops: CDR1 MRHNA, CDR2 SNTAGT. Germline trimming cut 0 bases from V and 3 bases from J; bases unmatched to any gene: 0. The CDR3 spans 15 residues.

The rearrangement links TRBV5-1 to TRBJ2-7, with TRBD1 identical over 8 bases. CDR1 SGHRS and CDR2 YFSETQ come from the germline V gene. V trimming: 4 bases; J trimming: 4 bases; junction bases outside the gene matches: 4. The CDR3 is 13 amino acids. The CDR3 bases are TGCGCCAGCAGCCGACAGGGGATTTACGAGCAGTACTTC. Translating gives CASSRQGIYEQYF.

The chain's CDR3 is CASSFQGRTGELFF. Written as DNA, the CDR3 is TGTGCCAGCAGCTTCCAGGGTAGGACCGGGGAGCTGTTTTTT. The gene calls are TRBV7-2 and TRBJ2-2, with D tentatively TRBD1 (5 bases). The CDR3 extends over 14 amino acids. V lost 3 bases, J lost 5 bases, and 10 bases lay in between. Germline V lookup: CDR1 SGHTA, CDR2 FQGNSA.

The gene calls are TRBV28 and TRBJ1-2, with 10 bases that match TRBD1. The V and J ends lost 5 bases and 6 bases, in that order; junction bases with no gene match: 15. The CDR3 is 17 residues long. Germline V gene data show CDR1 as MDHEN and CDR2 as SYDVKM. DNA for the CDR3: TGTGCCAGCAGTCCCGGACAGGGGGATCCCGCGCGGGATGGCTACACCTTC. This gives the protein CASSPGQGDPARDGYTF.

Concerning this clone itself: The same CDR3 also results from other DNA sequences found in this sample. The chain couples TRBV5-1 to TRBJ2-3; 10 nucleotides align to TRBD2. The CDR3 runs to 15 residues. Germline V gene sequence: CDR1 SGHRS, CDR2 YFSETQ. Germline trimming cut 4 bases from V and 2 bases from J; bases unmatched to any gene: 4. CDR3 sequence: CASSEGLASTDTQYF. DNA for the CDR3: TGCGCCAGCAGCGAGGGACTAGCGTCCACAGATACGCAGTATTTT.

The J gene is TRBJ1-1, the V gene TRBV19, with unresolved D. Germline CDR1 and CDR2: LNHDA and SQIVND (reference sequence). The CDR3 sequence is 15 residues long. The V end lost 5 bases, the J end lost 2 bases, and 15 bases lay between the germline ends. CDR3 region: CASSLAGSRNTEAFF. CDR3 DNA: TGTGCCAGTAGTCTGGCGGGGAGCCGAAACACTGAAGCTTTCTTT.

The J gene is TRBJ1-5, the V gene TRBV7-9; TRBD1 matches 8 bases. The junction had 8 bases not matched to a gene; V was cut back by 4 bases and J by 3 bases. The CDR3 length is 16 residues. The germline CDR1 and CDR2 sequences are SEHNR and FQNEAQ (reference sequence). The CDR3 bases are TGTGCCAGCAGCTCCTCGGGACAGGTAAACAATCAGCCCCAGCATTTT. This codes for CASSSSGQVNNQPQHF.

The rearrangement uses TRBV2 and TRBJ1-1; 10 nucleotides line up with TRBD1. CDR1 is SNHLY and CDR2 is FYNNEI in the germline V gene. The CDR3 spans 15 residues. V was clipped by 2 bases and J by 6 bases; unmatched bases: 6. The CDR3 protein is CASSETGQGLAEAFF. Here the CDR3 DNA reads TGTGCCAGCAGTGAAACGGGACAGGGGCTTGCTGAAGCTTTCTTT.

The chain uses TRBV6-1 and TRBJ1-6, with TRBD1 matching over 7 bases. CDR3 length: 17 residues. CDR1 is MNHNS, CDR2 SASEGT, per germline. V gave up 2 bases and J gave up 6 bases; unmatched junction bases: 10. DNA of the CDR3: TGTGCCAGCAGTGAAAGGGGGCTAAATTTCATTAATTCACCCCTCCACTTT. Translation: CASSERGLNFINSPLHF.

The chain joins TRBV7-6 to TRBJ2-1; D gene ambiguous. V was trimmed by 1 base and J by 4 bases, leaving 11 bases between them. The germline gives CDR1 SGHVS, CDR2 FNYEAQ. The CDR3 runs 15 residues. In DNA form, the CDR3 reads TGTGCCAGCAGCTTAGGGTCCGCCCAGTACAATGAGCAGTTCTTC. Protein product: CASSLGSAQYNEQFF.